The T cell receptor beta chain under discussion was sequenced for a study of preoperative IRX-2 immunotherapy in early breast cancer. Profiling relied on immunoSEQ multiplex PCR, and the TCRdb table lists in-frame clones only, not all of them. The table shows some 900 clones, with about 80% occurring only once. This CDR3 contains 16 residues. V dropped 1 base and J dropped 0 bases, with 10 bases sitting between them. CDR1 is MNHNS and CDR2 is SASEGT in the germline V gene. The treatment here: preoperative locoregional IRX-2 cytokine immunotherapy. Preoperative locoregional IRX-2 cytokine immunotherapy was tested in the phase Ib source study.

The TCR originated in a human donor with breast cancer. The V and J genes are TRBV6-1 and TRBJ2-1; D gene ambiguous. This specimen was tumor tissue, taken before IRX-2 immunotherapy. The CDR3 region has the DNA TGTGCCAGCAGTGAAGAAGTGGCGAGCTCCTACAATGAGCAGTTCTTC. As protein: CASSEEVASSYNEQFF.